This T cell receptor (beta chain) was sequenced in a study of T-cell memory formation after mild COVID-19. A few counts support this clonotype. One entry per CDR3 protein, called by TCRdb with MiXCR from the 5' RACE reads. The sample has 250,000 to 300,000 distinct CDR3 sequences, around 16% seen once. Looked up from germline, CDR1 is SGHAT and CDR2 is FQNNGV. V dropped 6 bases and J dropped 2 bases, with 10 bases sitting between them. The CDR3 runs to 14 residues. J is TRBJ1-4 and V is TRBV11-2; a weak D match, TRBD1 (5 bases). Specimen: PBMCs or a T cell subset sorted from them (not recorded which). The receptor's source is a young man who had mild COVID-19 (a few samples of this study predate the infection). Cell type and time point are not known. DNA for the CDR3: TGTGCCAGCAGAGAGGGGTATACTAATGAAAAACTGTTTTTT. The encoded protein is CASREGYTNEKLFF.